These 3 T cell receptor beta chains came from one sample sequenced in a study of neoadjuvant anti-PD-1 for oral cavity cancer. The table came from immunoSEQ multiplex PCR; TCRdb's copy has only in-frame clones and leaves some out. The repertoire consists of more than 9,500 clones, with 60% to 75% occurring once and the leading ten covering roughly 4%. The time point denotes: after neoadjuvant nivolumab, at surgical resection. The sequenced sample was PBMCs, obtained after nivolumab (anti-PD-1) treatment. The receptors originated from a person between 40 and 85 years old with oral cavity squamous cell carcinoma.

V is TRBV6-5 and J is TRBJ2-7; D may be TRBD2 (6 bases). The CDR3 is made up of 14 amino acids. CDR1 and CDR2 from the germline V gene are MNHEY and SVGAGI. V lost 6 bases and J lost 0, with 12 bases in between. As DNA, the CDR3 is TGTGCCAGCAGGGGTAGCGGTAGCTCCTACGAGCAGTACTTC. Translation gives CASRGSGSSYEQYF.

The rearrangement joins TRBV5-1 to TRBJ2-7; perhaps TRBD1 as D (6 bases). CDR1 SGHRS and CDR2 YFSETQ come from the germline V gene. The V end was cut by 0 bases, the J end by 4 bases, with 11 bases between. This CDR3 comprises 14 residues. The CDR3 loop is CASSLGQGLYEQYF. As DNA, the CDR3 is TGCGCCAGCAGCTTGGGGCAGGGGCTGTACGAGCAGTACTTC.

The chain links TRBV19 to TRBJ1-5; D possibly corresponds to TRBD1 (5 bases). Germline V CDR1 and CDR2: LNHDA, SQIVND (reference sequence). Trimming removed 1 base from V and 1 base from J, with 8 bases in between. The CDR3 has 15 amino acids. The CDR3 DNA follows: TGTGCCAGTAGTATAGGGGGACCGAGCAATCAGCCCCAGCATTTT. It yields the protein CASSIGGPSNQPQHF. The full variable domain, completed using reference TRBV19 and TRBJ1-5, is DGGITQSPKYLFRKEGQNVTLSCEQNLNHDAMYWYRQDPGQGLRLIYYSQIVNDFQKGDIAEGYSVSREKKESFPLTVTSAQKNPTAFYLCASSIGGPSNQPQHFGDGTRLSIL.